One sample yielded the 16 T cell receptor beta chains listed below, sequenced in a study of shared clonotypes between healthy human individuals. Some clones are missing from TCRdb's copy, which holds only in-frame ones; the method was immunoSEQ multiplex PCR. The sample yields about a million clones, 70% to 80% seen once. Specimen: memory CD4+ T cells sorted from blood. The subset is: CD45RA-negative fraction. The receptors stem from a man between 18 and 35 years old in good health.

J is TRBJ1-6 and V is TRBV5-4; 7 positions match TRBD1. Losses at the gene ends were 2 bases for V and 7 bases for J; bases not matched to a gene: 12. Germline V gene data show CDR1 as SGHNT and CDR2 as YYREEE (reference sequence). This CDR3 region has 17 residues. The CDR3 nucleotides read TGTGCCAGCAGCTTAATCGGGGGGACAGCCGGGAATTCACCCCTCCACTTT. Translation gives CASSLIGGTAGNSPLHF.

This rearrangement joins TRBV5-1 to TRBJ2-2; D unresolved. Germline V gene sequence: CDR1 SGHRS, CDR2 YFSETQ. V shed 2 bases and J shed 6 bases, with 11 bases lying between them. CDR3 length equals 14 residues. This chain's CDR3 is CASSLMGMAGELFF. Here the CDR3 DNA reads TGCGCCAGCAGCTTAATGGGGATGGCCGGGGAGCTGTTTTTT.

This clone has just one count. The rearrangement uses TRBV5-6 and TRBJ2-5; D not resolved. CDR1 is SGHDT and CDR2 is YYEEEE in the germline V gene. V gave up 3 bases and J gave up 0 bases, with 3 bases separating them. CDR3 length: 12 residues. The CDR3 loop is CASSSYQETQYF. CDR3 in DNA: TGTGCCAGCAGCTCGTACCAAGAGACCCAGTACTTC.

The CDR3 DNA reads as TGTGCCAGCAAAGCCAGCTTATTGAACACTGAAGCTTTCTTT. Protein product: CASKASLLNTEAFF. The chain employs TRBV2 and TRBJ1-1; D is unresolved. Trimming cost V 7 bases and J 0 bases, with 12 bases left between them. There are 14 residues in the CDR3. The germline V gene encodes CDR1 SNHLY and CDR2 FYNNEI.

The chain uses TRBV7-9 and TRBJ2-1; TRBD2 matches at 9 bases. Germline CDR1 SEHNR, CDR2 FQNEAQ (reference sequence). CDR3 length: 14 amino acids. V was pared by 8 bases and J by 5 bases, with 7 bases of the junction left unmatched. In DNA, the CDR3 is TGTGCCAGCGGACGGGTAGCGGGAGACAATGAGCAGTTCTTC. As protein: CASGRVAGDNEQFF.

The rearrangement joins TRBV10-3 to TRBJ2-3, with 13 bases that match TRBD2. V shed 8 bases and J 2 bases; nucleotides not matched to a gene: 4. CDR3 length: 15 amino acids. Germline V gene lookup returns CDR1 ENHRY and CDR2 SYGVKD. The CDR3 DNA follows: TGTGCCATCTCGGGACTAGCGGGAATCACAGATACGCAGTATTTT. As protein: CAISGLAGITDTQYF.

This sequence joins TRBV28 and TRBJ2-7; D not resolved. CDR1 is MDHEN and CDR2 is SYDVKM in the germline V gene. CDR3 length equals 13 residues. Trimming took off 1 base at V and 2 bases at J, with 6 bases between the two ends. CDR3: CASSLSPPYEQYF. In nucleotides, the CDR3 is TGTGCCAGCAGTTTATCGCCCCCCTACGAGCAGTACTTC.

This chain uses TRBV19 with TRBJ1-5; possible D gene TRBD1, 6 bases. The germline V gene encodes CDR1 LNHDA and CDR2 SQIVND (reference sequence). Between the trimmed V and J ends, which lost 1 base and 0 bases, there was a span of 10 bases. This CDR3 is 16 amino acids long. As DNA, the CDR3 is TGTGCCAGTAGTATAGGAGGGACACCTAGCAATCAGCCCCAGCATTTT. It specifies CASSIGGTPSNQPQHF.

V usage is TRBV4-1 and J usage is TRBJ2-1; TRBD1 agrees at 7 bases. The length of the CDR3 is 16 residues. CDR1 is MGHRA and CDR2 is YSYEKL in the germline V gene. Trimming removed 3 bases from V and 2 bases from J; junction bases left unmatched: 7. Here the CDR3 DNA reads TGCGCCAGCAGCCACCTCGGACAGGCTACCTACAATGAGCAGTTCTTC. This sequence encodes CASSHLGQATYNEQFF.

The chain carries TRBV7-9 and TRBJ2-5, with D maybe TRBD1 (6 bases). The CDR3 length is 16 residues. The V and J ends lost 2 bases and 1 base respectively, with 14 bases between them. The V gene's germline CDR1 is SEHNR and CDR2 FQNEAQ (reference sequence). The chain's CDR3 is CASSLNRGTSQETQYF. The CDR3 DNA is TGTGCCAGCAGCTTAAATAGGGGGACAAGCCAAGAGACCCAGTACTTC.

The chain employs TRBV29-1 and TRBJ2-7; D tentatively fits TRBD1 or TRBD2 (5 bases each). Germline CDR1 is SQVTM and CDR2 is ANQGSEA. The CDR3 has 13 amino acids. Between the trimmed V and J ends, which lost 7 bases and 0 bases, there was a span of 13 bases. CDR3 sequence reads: CSALGTVSYEQYF. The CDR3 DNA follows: TGCAGCGCCCTCGGGACGGTCTCCTACGAGCAGTACTTC.

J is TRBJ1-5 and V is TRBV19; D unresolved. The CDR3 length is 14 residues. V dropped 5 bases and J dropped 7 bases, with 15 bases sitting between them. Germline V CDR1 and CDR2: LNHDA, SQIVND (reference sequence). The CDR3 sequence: CASSVTGDGQPQHF. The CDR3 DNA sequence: TGTGCCAGTAGTGTGACGGGTGACGGACAGCCCCAGCATTTT.

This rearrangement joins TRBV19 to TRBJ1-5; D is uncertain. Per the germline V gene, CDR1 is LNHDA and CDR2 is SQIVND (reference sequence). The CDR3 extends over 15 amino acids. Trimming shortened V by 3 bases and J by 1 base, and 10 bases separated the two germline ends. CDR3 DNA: TGTGCCAGTAGTATCCAAGCGATCAGCAATCAGCCCCAGCATTTT. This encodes CASSIQAISNQPQHF.

The chain's CDR3 is CASRSRGSSTEAFF. CDR3 nucleotides: TGTGCCAGCAGAAGCAGGGGGTCGAGTACTGAAGCTTTCTTT. This chain uses TRBV28 with TRBJ1-1, with 7 bases matching TRBD1. The V gene end was trimmed by 6 bases and the J gene end by 5 bases; junction bases not matched to a gene: 9. The CDR3 is made up of 14 amino acids. Germline V gene sequence: CDR1 MDHEN, CDR2 SYDVKM.

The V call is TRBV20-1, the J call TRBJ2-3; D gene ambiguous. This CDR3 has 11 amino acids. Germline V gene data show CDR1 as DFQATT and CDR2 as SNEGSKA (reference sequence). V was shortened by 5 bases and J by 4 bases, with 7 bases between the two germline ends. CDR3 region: CSAPRSDTQYF. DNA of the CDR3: TGCAGTGCTCCCCGGTCAGATACGCAGTATTTT.

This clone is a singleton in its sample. The CDR3 DNA reads TGTGCCAGTAGTTCGGGACAGGGAGACGGCTACACCTTC. The encoded protein is CASSSGQGDGYTF. The chain joins TRBV19 to TRBJ1-2; 9 positions match TRBD1. Germline trimming cut 5 bases from V and 8 bases from J; bases unmatched to any gene: 6. This CDR3 spans 13 amino acids. CDR1 and CDR2 (germline): LNHDA, SQIVND (reference sequence).